This T cell receptor (beta chain) was documented in a study of beta chain features in type 1 diabetes. Regarding the study as a whole: Significant though moderate, a shortening of TCRB CDR3s appeared in all four CD4+ subsets of Type 1 diabetes patients. In type 1 diabetes patients, VDJ junctions had fewer insertions; deletions at these junctions were more frequent.

As every portion of the isolated RNA was reverse transcribed, the sequencing read expressed TCRB transcripts. Produced via immunoSEQ multiplex PCR; TCRdb's table is partial and in-frame only. The sample consists of under 800,000 clones, roughly 15% of them appearing once. Concerning this clone: Its target is unknown.

The CDR3 is made up of 12 amino acids. Trimming removed 4 bases at V and 3 bases at J, with 8 bases between. Germline V gene data show CDR1 as SGHNT and CDR2 as YYREEE (reference sequence). The receptor was isolated from a man in his late teens or twenties in good health. The chain has TRBV5-4 and TRBJ2-7; TRBD2 is a possible D gene (5 bases). Sequencing input: naive CD4+ T cells from blood. This CDR3 is CASSRTSYEQYF. For the CDR3, the DNA is TGTGCCAGCAGCCGCACTAGCTACGAGCAGTACTTC.